What follows describes a single T cell receptor (beta chain). The source of the sample is a study of blood T cell repertoires in COVID-19. Study information: Collection of acute and convalescent COVID-19 samples took place in the United States, Italy and Spain. Sample material is recorded as cDNA or gDNA derived from T cells, B-cell-depleted T cells, or PBMCs.

In the authors' methods: The assay estimated nucleated cells by amplifying reference gene primers. Profiled with immunoSEQ multiplex PCR; TCRdb holds only in-frame clones, not every one. V, J and clone size derive from that table, while D and trimming were established from the DNA sequence. The sample lists under 130,000 clones; 87% were seen once. Per germline, CDR1 ENHRY and CDR2 SYGVKD. Trimming pared 0 bases from V and 4 bases from J, leaving 15 bases between. The CDR3 sequence is 16 residues long. The V and J genes are TRBV10-3 and TRBJ1-2, with D possibly TRBD1 on 5 matching bases. This receptor was obtained from a man between 45 and 60 years old in a cohort sampled during active COVID-19. The sequencing input was peripheral blood. The DNA for the CDR3 is TGTGCCATCAGTGAGTCGTTCGGGGGTACGGGCTATGGCTACACCTTC. Its translation: CAISESFGGTGYGYTF.